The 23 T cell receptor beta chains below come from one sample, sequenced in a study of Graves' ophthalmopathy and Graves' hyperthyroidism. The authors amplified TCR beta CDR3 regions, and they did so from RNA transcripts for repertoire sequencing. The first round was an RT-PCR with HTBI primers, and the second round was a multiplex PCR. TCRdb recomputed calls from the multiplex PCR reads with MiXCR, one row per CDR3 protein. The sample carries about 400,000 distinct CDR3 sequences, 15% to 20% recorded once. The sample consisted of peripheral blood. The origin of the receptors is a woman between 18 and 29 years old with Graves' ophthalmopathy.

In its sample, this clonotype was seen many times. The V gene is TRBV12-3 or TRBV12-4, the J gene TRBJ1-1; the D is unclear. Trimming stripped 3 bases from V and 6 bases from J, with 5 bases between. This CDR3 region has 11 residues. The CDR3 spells CASSFRPEAFF. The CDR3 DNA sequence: TGTGCCAGCAGTTTTCGCCCTGAAGCTTTCTTT.

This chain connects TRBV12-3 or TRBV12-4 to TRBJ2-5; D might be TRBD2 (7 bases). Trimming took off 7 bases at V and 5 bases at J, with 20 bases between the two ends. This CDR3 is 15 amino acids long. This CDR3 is CASTINRGAWETQYF. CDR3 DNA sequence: TGTGCCAGCACCATCAATCGGGGGGCCTGGGAGACCCAGTACTTC.

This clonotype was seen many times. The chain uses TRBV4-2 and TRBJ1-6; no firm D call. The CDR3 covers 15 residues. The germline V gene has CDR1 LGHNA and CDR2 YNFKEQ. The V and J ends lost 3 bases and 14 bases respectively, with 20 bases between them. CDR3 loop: CASSQNDARIGTLHF. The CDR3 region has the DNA TGTGCCAGCAGCCAGAACGACGCACGGATCGGGACCCTCCACTTT.

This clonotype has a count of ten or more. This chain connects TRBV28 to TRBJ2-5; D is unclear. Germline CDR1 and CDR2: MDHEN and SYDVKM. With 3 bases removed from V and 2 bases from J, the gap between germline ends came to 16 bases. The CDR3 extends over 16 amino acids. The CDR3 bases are TGTGCCAGCAGTTTGCGGTTTTGGGCAGATCAAGAGACCCAGTACTTC. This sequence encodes CASSLRFWADQETQYF.

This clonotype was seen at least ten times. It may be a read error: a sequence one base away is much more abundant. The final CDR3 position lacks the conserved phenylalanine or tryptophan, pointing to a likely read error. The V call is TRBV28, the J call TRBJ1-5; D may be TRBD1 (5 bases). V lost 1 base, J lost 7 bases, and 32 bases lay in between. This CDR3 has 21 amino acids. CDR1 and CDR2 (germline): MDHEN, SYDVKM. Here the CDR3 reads CASSLFKVRGGVGIMGQPQHL. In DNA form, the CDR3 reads TGTGCCAGCAGTTTATTTAAGGTTCGGGGAGGGGTTGGAATCATGGGCCAGCCCCAGCATCTT.

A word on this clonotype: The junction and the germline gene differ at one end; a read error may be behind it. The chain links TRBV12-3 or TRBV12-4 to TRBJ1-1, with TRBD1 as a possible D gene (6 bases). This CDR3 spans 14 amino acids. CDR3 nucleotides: TGTACCAGCAGTTTTAAGGGGGTCAACACTGAAGCTTTCTTT. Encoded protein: CTSSFKGVNTEAFF.

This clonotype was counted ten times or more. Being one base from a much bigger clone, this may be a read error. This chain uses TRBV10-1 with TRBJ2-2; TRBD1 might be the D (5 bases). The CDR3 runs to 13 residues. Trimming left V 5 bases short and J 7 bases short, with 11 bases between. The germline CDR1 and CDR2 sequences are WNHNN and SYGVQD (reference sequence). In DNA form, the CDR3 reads TGCGCCAGCAGTCGGACACTTGACGGGGAGCTGTTTTTT. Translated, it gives CASSRTLDGELFF.

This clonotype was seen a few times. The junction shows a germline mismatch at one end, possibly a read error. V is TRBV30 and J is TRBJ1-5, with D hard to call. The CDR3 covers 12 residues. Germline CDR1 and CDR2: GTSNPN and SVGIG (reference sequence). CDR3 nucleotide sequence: TGTGCCTGGAGTCCCCTTGGTCAGCCCCAGCACTTT. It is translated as CAWSPLGQPQHF.

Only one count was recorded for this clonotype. CDR3 sequence: CASTIPLGATTEAFF. CDR3 bases: TGTGCCAGCACCATCCCCCTTGGGGCGACCACTGAAGCTTTCTTT. This chain connects TRBV27 to TRBJ1-1; TRBD1 is a possible D gene (5 bases). This CDR3 has 15 residues. The V end was cut by 7 bases, the J end by 4 bases, with 19 bases between. Germline CDR1 and CDR2: MNHEY and SMNVEV (reference sequence).

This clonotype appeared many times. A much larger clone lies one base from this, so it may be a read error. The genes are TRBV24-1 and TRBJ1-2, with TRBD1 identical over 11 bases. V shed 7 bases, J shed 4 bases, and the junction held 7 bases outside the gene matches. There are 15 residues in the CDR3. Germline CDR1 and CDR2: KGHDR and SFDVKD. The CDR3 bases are TGTGCCACCAGCCCTGGGGACAGGGGGAGCTATGGCTACACCTTC. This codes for CATSPGDRGSYGYTF.

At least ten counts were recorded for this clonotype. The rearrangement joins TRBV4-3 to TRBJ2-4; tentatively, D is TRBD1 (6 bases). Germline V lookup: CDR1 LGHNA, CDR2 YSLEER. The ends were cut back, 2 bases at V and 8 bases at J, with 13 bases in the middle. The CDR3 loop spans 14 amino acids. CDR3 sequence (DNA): TGCGCCAGCAGCCAACAACAGGGTTCGGACATTCAGTACTTC. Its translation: CASSQQQGSDIQYF.

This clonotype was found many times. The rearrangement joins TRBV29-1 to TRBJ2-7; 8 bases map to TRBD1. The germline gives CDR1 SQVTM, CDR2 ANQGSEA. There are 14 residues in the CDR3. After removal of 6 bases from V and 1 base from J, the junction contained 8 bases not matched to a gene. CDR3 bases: TGCAGCGTGGGGGACAGGCCTACTTCCTACGAGCAGTACTTC. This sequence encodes CSVGDRPTSYEQYF.

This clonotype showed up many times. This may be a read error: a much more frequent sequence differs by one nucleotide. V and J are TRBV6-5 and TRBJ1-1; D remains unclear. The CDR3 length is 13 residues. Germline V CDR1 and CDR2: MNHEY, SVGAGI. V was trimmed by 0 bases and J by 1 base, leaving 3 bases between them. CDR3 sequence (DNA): TGTGCCAGCAGTTACTCGCAGAACACTGAAGCTTTCTTT. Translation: CASSYSQNTEAFF.

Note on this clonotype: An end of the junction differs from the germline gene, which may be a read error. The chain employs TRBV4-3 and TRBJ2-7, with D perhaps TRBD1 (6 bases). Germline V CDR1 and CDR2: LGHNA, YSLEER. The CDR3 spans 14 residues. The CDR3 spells CAISLGTSDDEQYF. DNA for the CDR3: TGCGCCATCAGCCTCGGGACATCCGATGATGAGCAGTACTTC.

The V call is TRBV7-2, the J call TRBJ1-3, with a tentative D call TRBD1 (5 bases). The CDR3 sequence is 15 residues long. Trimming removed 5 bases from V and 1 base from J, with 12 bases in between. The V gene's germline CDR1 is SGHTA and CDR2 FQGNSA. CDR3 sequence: CASSIIGVSGNTIYF. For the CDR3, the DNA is TGTGCCAGCAGCATAATAGGGGTATCTGGAAACACCATATATTTT.

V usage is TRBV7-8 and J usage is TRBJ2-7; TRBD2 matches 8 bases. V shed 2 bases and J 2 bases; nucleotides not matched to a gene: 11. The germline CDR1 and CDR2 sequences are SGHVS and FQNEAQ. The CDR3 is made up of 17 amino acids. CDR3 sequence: CASSLRPGGGQAYEQYF. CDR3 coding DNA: TGTGCCAGCAGCTTAAGGCCTGGCGGGGGGCAAGCCTACGAGCAGTACTTC.

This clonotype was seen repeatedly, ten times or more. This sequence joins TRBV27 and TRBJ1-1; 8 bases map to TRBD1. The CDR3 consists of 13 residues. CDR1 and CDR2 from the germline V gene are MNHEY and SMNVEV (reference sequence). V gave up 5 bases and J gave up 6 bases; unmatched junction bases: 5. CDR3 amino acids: CASSPIQGAEAFF. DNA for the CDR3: TGTGCCAGCAGTCCAATACAGGGGGCTGAAGCTTTCTTT.

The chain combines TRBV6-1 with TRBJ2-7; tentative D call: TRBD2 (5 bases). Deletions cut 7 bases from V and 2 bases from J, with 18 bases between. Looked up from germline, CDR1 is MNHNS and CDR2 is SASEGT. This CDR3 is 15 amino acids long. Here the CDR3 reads CASTSLPAGAYEQYF. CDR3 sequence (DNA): TGTGCCAGCACCTCACTCCCGGCCGGGGCCTACGAGCAGTACTTC.

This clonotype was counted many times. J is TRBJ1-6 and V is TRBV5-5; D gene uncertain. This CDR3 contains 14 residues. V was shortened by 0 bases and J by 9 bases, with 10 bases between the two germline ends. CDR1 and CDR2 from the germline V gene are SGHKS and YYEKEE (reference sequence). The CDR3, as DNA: TGTGCCAGCAGCTTGGACAGCCCCTTTTCACCCCTCCACTTT. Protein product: CASSLDSPFSPLHF.

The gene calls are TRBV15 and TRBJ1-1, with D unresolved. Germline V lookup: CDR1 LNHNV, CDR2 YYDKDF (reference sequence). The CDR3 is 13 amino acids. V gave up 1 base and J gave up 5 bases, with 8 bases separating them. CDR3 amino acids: CATSRVVKTEAFF. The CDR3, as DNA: TGTGCCACCAGCAGAGTGGTTAAAACTGAAGCTTTCTTT.

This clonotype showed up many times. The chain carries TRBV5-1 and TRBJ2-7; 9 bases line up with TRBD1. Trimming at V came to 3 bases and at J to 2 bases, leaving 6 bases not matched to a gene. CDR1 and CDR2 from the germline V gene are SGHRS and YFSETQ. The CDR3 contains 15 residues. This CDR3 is CASSSDRGGPYEQYF. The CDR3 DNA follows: TGCGCCAGCAGCTCGGACAGGGGCGGCCCCTACGAGCAGTACTTC.

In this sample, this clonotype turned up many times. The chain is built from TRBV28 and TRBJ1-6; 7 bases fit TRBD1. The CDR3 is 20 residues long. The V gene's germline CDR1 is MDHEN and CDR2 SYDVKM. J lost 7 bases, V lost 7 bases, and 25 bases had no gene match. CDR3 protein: CASTWRRAGGRNIRNSPLHF. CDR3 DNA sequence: TGTGCCAGCACCTGGAGGCGGGCAGGGGGAAGGAATATTAGGAATTCACCCCTCCACTTT. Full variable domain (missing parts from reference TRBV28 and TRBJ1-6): DVKVTQSSRYLVKRTGEKVFLECVQDMDHENMFWYRQDPGLGLRLIYFSYDVKMKEKGDIPEGYSVSREKKERFSLILESASTNQTSMYLCASTWRRAGGRNIRNSPLHFGNGTRLTVT.

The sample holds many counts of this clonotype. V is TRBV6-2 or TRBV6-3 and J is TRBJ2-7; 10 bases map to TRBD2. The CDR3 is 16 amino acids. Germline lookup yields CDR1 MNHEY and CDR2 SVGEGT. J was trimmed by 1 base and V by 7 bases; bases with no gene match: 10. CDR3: CASTSGSGRGSYEQYF. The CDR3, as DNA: TGTGCCAGCACGTCGGGGAGCGGGAGGGGGTCCTACGAGCAGTACTTC.